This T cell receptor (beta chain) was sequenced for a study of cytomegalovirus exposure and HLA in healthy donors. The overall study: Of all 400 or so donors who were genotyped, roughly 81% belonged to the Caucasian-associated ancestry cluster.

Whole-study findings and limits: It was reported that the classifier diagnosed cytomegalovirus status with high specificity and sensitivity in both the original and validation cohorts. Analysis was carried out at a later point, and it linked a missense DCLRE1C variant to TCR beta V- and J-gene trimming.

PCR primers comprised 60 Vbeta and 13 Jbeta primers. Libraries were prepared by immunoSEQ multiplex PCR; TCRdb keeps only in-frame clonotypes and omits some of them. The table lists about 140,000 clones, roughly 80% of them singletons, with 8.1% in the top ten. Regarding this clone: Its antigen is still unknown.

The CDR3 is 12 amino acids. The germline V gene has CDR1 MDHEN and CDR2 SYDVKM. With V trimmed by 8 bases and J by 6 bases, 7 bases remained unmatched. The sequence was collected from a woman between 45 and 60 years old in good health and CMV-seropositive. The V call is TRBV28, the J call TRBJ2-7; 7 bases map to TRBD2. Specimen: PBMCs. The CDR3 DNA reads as TGTGCCAGCGAGGGGAGGGAGGGCGAGCAGTACTTC. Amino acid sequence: CASEGREGEQYF.